A single sample gave rise to the 17 T cell receptor beta chains below, sequenced in a study of T cell responses to AZD1222 COVID-19 vaccine. Sequenced by immunoSEQ multiplex PCR; TCRdb stores in-frame clones only, minus some. This sample has more than 120,000 clones, with roughly 92% found just once. Sequenced here: peripheral blood, sampled 28 days after the second AZD1222 dose. The receptors derive from an adult who received the AZD1222 COVID-19 vaccine.

The chain couples TRBV30 to TRBJ1-2; 7 nucleotides agree with TRBD1. The CDR3 is 13 amino acids. V lost 5 bases, J lost 4 bases, and 7 bases stayed unmatched. CDR1 and CDR2 from the germline V gene are GTSNPN and SVGIG (reference sequence). CDR3 DNA sequence: TGTGCCTGGGGGGGACAGTCTTCCTATGGCTACACCTTC. Translation gives CAWGGQSSYGYTF.

The chain joins TRBV6-5 to TRBJ1-1, with a weak D call TRBD1 (5 bases). Trimming shortened V by 0 bases and J by 3 bases, and 11 bases separated the two germline ends. The CDR3 runs to 15 residues. Germline V gives CDR1 MNHEY, CDR2 SVGAGI. CDR3 loop: CASSYSPGTDTEAFF. CDR3 nucleotide sequence: TGTGCCAGCAGTTACTCACCCGGGACGGACACTGAAGCTTTCTTT.

The chain employs TRBV28 and TRBJ2-1; D unclear. The germline V gene has CDR1 MDHEN and CDR2 SYDVKM. Trimming removed 8 bases at V and 7 bases at J, with 18 bases between. The CDR3 consists of 14 residues. DNA for the CDR3: TGTGCCAGCCATGATGAGGCTTCCTTAAATGAGCAGTTCTTC. Its protein product is CASHDEASLNEQFF.

The genes are TRBV5-5 and TRBJ1-1, with D possibly being TRBD1 (5 bases). CDR1 is SGHKS, CDR2 YYEKEE, per germline (reference sequence). Trimming removed 2 bases from V and 1 base from J, with 9 bases in between. CDR3 length: 14 residues. The CDR3 DNA sequence: TGTGCCAGCAGCTTCGGGGGAAAGAACACTGAAGCTTTCTTT. Translation: CASSFGGKNTEAFF.

This chain connects TRBV6-5 to TRBJ2-1; D assignment may be TRBD1 or TRBD2 (6 bases each). Germline-derived CDR1 and CDR2 are MNHEY and SVGAGI. With 9 bases removed from V and 8 bases from J, the gap between germline ends came to 23 bases. The CDR3 totals 15 residues. CDR3 in DNA: TGTGCCAGTCGAAGTTCTACGGGGGCTGGCGATGAGCAGTTCTTC. Its translation: CASRSSTGAGDEQFF.

This rearrangement joins TRBV19 to TRBJ1-5; D might be TRBD1 (5 bases). CDR3 size: 15 residues. V was clipped by 6 bases and J by 2 bases, with 14 bases between them. CDR1 is LNHDA and CDR2 is SQIVND in the germline V gene (reference sequence). CDR3 DNA sequence: TGTGCCAGTAGGAAAGGGGCAAGGGGCAATCAGCCCCAGCATTTT. This encodes CASRKGARGNQPQHF.

V and J are TRBV11-2 and TRBJ2-7; 11 bases match TRBD2. With V trimmed by 1 base and J by 4 bases, 3 bases remained unmatched. The CDR3 loop spans 15 amino acids. Germline CDR1 and CDR2: SGHAT and FQNNGV. Written as DNA, the CDR3 is TGTGCCAGCAGCTTAGTAGCGGGGGGGCCGTACGAGCAGTACGTC. It translates to CASSLVAGGPYEQYV.

The chain couples TRBV10-1 to TRBJ2-7; a possible D gene is TRBD2 (6 bases). The CDR3 runs to 12 residues. Germline V gene sequence: CDR1 WNHNN, CDR2 SYGVQD (reference sequence). V was pared by 8 bases and J by 2 bases, with 10 bases between. The CDR3 region is CASGGTPYEQYF. In DNA form, the CDR3 reads TGCGCCAGCGGCGGGACCCCCTACGAGCAGTACTTC.

J is TRBJ2-7 and V is TRBV19, with D maybe TRBD2 (6 bases). V was cut by 4 bases and J by 0 bases, with 10 bases left in between. CDR1 and CDR2 from the germline V gene are LNHDA and SQIVND (reference sequence). The CDR3 has 14 amino acids. The CDR3 protein is CASSSLASSYEQYF. The CDR3 DNA sequence: TGTGCCAGTAGTAGCCTAGCGTCCTCCTACGAGCAGTACTTC.

The genes are TRBV15 and TRBJ1-3; no firm D call. Trimming removed 3 bases from V and 0 bases from J, with 9 bases in between. The CDR3 has 15 residues. CDR1 and CDR2 from the germline V gene are LNHNV and YYDKDF (reference sequence). The CDR3 loop is CATSRPPGSGNTIYF. CDR3 DNA: TGTGCCACCAGCAGGCCCCCCGGCTCTGGAAACACCATATATTTT. Full variable domain (missing parts from reference TRBV15 and TRBJ1-3): DAMVIQNPRYQVTQFGKPVTLSCSQTLNHNVMYWYQQKSSQAPKLLFHYYDKDFNNEADTPDNFQSRRPNTSFCFLDIRSPGLGDTAMYLCATSRPPGSGNTIYFGEGSWLTVV.

Note on this clone: The sample holds other DNA sequences that translate to the same CDR3. The rearrangement uses TRBV18 and TRBJ1-1; D may be TRBD1 (6 bases). The CDR3 covers 14 residues. Germline V gene lookup returns CDR1 KGHSH and CDR2 LQKENI. The ends were cut back, 3 bases at V and 0 bases at J, with 8 bases in the middle. Written as DNA, the CDR3 is TGTGCCAGCTCACCTGGACAGATGAACACTGAAGCTTTCTTT. Amino acids: CASSPGQMNTEAFF.

The gene calls are TRBV3-1 (or the pseudogene TRBV3-2) and TRBJ1-2; 7 bases are a match to TRBD1. This CDR3 comprises 15 residues. The ends lost 2 bases at V and 7 bases at J; junction bases unmatched: 10. The germline CDR1 and CDR2 sequences are LGHDT and YNNKEL (reference sequence). The CDR3 sequence is CASSQTATDRVGYTF. Written as DNA, the CDR3 is TGTGCCAGCAGCCAAACTGCGACAGACAGGGTTGGCTACACCTTC.

The genes are TRBV6-5 and TRBJ2-3; D unclear. The CDR3 length is 16 residues. Germline CDR1 and CDR2: MNHEY and SVGAGI. V shed 4 bases and J shed 4 bases, with 18 bases lying between them. CDR3 residues: CASSSDSKGAADTQYF. DNA for the CDR3: TGTGCCAGCAGTTCCGACTCCAAAGGTGCGGCAGATACGCAGTATTTT.

The genes are TRBV7-9 and TRBJ1-1; a possible D gene is TRBD1 (6 bases). The germline V gene has CDR1 SEHNR and CDR2 FQNEAQ (reference sequence). V was cut by 5 bases and J by 3 bases, with 13 bases left in between. The CDR3 spans 14 residues. The CDR3 sequence: CASSLRGGDTEAFF. For the CDR3, the DNA is TGTGCCAGCAGCCTGAGAGGGGGAGACACTGAAGCTTTCTTT.

The J gene is TRBJ1-2, the V gene TRBV25-1; TRBD1 matches 9 bases. CDR3 length equals 13 residues. The germline gives CDR1 MGHDK, CDR2 SYGVNS. V trimming: 3 bases; J trimming: 8 bases; junction bases outside the gene matches: 4. The CDR3 bases are TGTGCCAGCAGTGATGACAGGGGGGTAGGCTACACCTTC. This translates into CASSDDRGVGYTF.

The chain links TRBV5-1 to TRBJ2-5, with D hard to call. Germline-derived CDR1 and CDR2 are SGHRS and YFSETQ. Trimming took 3 bases from V and 4 from J, leaving 10 bases between them. The CDR3 loop spans 13 amino acids. The CDR3 is CASSYEVTETQYF. The CDR3 nucleotides read TGCGCCAGCAGCTACGAGGTTACAGAGACCCAGTACTTC.

The genes are TRBV6-5 and TRBJ2-3; the match to TRBD1 covers 9 bases. The CDR3 runs 16 residues. Trimming took 4 bases from V and 0 from J; bases not matched to a gene: 5. Per the germline V gene, CDR1 is MNHEY and CDR2 is SVGAGI. The CDR3 sequence: CASSLSQGASTDTQYF. The CDR3 DNA is TGTGCCAGCAGTTTGTCACAGGGGGCGAGCACAGATACGCAGTATTTT.